This TCR beta chain was sequenced in a study of CD8+ T cells in alopecia areata. The overall study: Tofacitinib treatment spanned 6 to 18 months, with 6 months off drug afterward.

Study results and caveats: Lesional tissue from the scalp (especially in alopecia totalis/universalis) showed higher clonality than normal scalp.

The CDR3 is made up of 11 amino acids. V was shortened by 6 bases and J by 4 bases, with 10 bases between the two germline ends. Germline loops: CDR1 SQVTM, CDR2 ANQGSEA. As concerns this clone: Its antigen is currently unknown.

Obtained from alopecia areata patients were lesional scalp punch biopsies along with peripheral blood. RNA was isolated and reverse transcribed to cDNA, the sequencing template. Data came from immunoSEQ multiplex PCR; TCRdb stores just in-frame clones and leaves some out. Here the sample spans about 190,000 clones, about 63% being singletons. Sequenced material: CD4+ T cells sorted from blood, taken at week 0. The source of this sequence is a human donor with alopecia areata. The chain combines TRBV29-1 with TRBJ2-7; D gene ambiguous. CDR3 sequence reads: CSVRIGYEQYF. The DNA for the CDR3 is TGCAGCGTCCGGATTGGTTACGAGCAGTACTTC.